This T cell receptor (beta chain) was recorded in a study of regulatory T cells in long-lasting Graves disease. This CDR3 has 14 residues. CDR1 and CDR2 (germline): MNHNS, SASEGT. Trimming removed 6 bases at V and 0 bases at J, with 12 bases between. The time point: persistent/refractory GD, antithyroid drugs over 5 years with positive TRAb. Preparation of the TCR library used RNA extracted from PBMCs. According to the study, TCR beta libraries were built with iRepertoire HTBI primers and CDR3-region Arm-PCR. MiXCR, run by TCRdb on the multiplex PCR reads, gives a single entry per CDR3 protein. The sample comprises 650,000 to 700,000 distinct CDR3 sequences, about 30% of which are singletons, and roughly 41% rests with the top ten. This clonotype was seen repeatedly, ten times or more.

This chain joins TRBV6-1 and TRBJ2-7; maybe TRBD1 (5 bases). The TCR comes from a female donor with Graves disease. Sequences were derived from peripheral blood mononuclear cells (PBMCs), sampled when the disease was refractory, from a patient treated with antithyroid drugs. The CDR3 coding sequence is TGTGCCAGCAGAACGCAAACAGGCTCCTACGAGCAGTACTTC. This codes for CASRTQTGSYEQYF.